This T cell receptor (beta chain) stems from a study of neurological immune-mediated disorders. The team produced cDNA through 5'RACE using 10-nucleotide random UMIs. TCRdb redid the calling of the 5' RACE reads with MiXCR, one entry per CDR3 protein. Of roughly 56,000 distinct CDR3 sequences listed, about an eighth are singletons. The sample holds many counts of this clonotype. Sample: PBMCs. The sequence was collected from a man aged 55 to 70 in good health.

The CDR3 spells CSVESPQETQYF. CDR3 bases: TGCAGCGTTGAGTCGCCTCAAGAGACCCAGTACTTC. The chain links TRBV29-1 to TRBJ2-5; D is uncertain. In germline, CDR1 is SQVTM, CDR2 ANQGSEA. CDR3 length equals 12 residues. Trimming removed 3 bases at V and 2 bases at J, with 7 bases between.